Presented here are 22 T cell receptor beta chains from one specimen sequenced in a study of blood T cells in healthy people across ages. Primed by a sample-barcoded 5' primer and a J-beta primer mix, a second PCR proceeded for about 6 to 11 cycles. One entry per CDR3 protein results from TCRdb running MiXCR on the 5' RACE reads. Here the sample spans hundreds of thousands of distinct CDR3 sequences, 25% being singletons. These same records also appear under a second study, on T cells of mothers and their children.

Sequenced input: blood. The receptors come from a boy aged 5-17 years in good health.

This chain connects TRBV7-9 to TRBJ1-1; no firm D call. The V gene lost 4 bases and the J gene lost 0 bases, with 9 bases spanning the gap. The CDR3 extends over 14 amino acids. The germline V gene has CDR1 SEHNR and CDR2 FQNEAQ (reference sequence). In DNA form, the CDR3 reads TGTGCCAGCAGCTACAGTCCACTGAACACTGAAGCTTTCTTT. This sequence encodes CASSYSPLNTEAFF.

In this sample, this clonotype turned up a few times. The genes are TRBV9 and TRBJ2-7, with 10 bases lining up with TRBD1. This CDR3 has 13 amino acids. Germline V gene sequence: CDR1 SGDLS, CDR2 YYNGEE. V lost 4 bases and J lost 5; bases outside the gene matches: 3. CDR3 nucleotides: TGTGCCAGCAGCATTGGACAGGGGGACGAGCAGTACTTC. Amino acids: CASSIGQGDEQYF.

In this sample, this clonotype turned up a few times. The V call is TRBV28, the J call TRBJ2-7, with 8 bases lining up with TRBD2. The CDR3 is 14 residues long. CDR1 is MDHEN, CDR2 SYDVKM, per germline. V lost 7 bases to trimming and J lost 6 bases; unmatched junction nucleotides: 11. The CDR3 is CASTHRGGLVEQYF. As DNA, the CDR3 is TGTGCCAGCACACACCGGGGGGGGTTGGTCGAGCAGTACTTC.

This chain links TRBV28 with TRBJ2-3; D remains unclear. The CDR3 spans 13 residues. Trimming took off 5 bases at V and 5 bases at J, with 11 bases between the two ends. The germline V gene encodes CDR1 MDHEN and CDR2 SYDVKM. The CDR3 loop reads CASSPALGDTQYF. The CDR3 DNA is TGTGCCAGCAGTCCAGCGCTTGGAGATACGCAGTATTTT.

V is TRBV7-9 and J is TRBJ2-1; no definite D call. CDR1 is SEHNR and CDR2 is FQNEAQ in the germline V gene (reference sequence). CDR3 length equals 16 residues. V dropped 5 bases and J dropped 15 bases, with 29 bases sitting between them. The CDR3 nucleotides are TGTGCCAGCAGCAAAGAAGTTCAGGTGGTGTACAATGTGAGGTTCTTC. Amino acids: CASSKEVQVVYNVRFF.

This rearrangement joins TRBV12-3 or TRBV12-4 to TRBJ2-7; D is unclear. Between the trimmed V and J ends, which lost 1 base and 11 bases, there was a span of 12 bases. CDR3 length: 12 amino acids. CDR3 loop: CASSLGKLWKYF. The CDR3 nucleotides read TGTGCCAGCAGTTTAGGAAAGCTTTGGAAGTACTTC.

J is TRBJ1-2 and V is TRBV29-1; D gene unclear. Trimming pared 1 base from V and 0 bases from J, leaving 15 bases between. The CDR3 is 16 amino acids. Per the germline V gene, CDR1 is SQVTM and CDR2 is ANQGSEA. CDR3 loop: CSVEGDNFGTNYGYTF. CDR3 in DNA: TGCAGCGTTGAAGGGGATAATTTCGGGACTAACTATGGCTACACCTTC. The whole variable domain, filled in from reference TRBV29-1 and TRBJ1-2, reads SAVISQKPSRDICQRGTSLTIQCQVDSQVTMMFWYRQQPGQSLTLIATANQGSEATYESGFVIDKFPISRPNLTFSTLTVSNMSPEDSSIYLCSVEGDNFGTNYGYTFGSGTRLTVV.

A few counts support this clonotype. The V and J genes are TRBV18 and TRBJ2-6, with unresolved D. Germline CDR1 KGHSH, CDR2 LQKENI. The CDR3 totals 15 residues. Trimming removed 3 bases at V and 1 base at J, with 7 bases between. CDR3 protein: CASSPTNSGANVLTF. DNA for the CDR3: TGTGCCAGCTCACCGACAAATTCTGGGGCCAACGTCCTGACTTTC.

This clonotype has ten or more counts. V gene TRBV28 combines with J gene TRBJ1-1, with D unresolved. The CDR3 has 11 amino acids. Germline loops: CDR1 MDHEN, CDR2 SYDVKM. The ends were cut back, 5 bases at V and 7 bases at J, with 8 bases in the middle. In DNA form, the CDR3 reads TGTGCCAGCAGTAGGACCTTTGAAGCTTTCTTT. It yields the protein CASSRTFEAFF. Combining the CDR3 with reference TRBV28 and TRBJ1-1 gives the whole variable domain DVKVTQSSRYLVKRTGEKVFLECVQDMDHENMFWYRQDPGLGLRLIYFSYDVKMKEKGDIPEGYSVSREKKERFSLILESASTNQTSMYLCASSRTFEAFFGQGTRLTVV.

V gene TRBV6-2 or TRBV6-3 combines with J gene TRBJ2-5; possible D gene TRBD2, 5 bases. The length of the CDR3 is 14 residues. V lost 5 bases to trimming and J lost 4 bases, with 14 bases between them. CDR1 and CDR2 from the germline V gene are MNHEY and SVGEGT. In DNA form, the CDR3 reads TGTGCCAGCAGTCGCGGCGAGGACTTAGAGACCCAGTACTTC. It specifies CASSRGEDLETQYF.

This chain joins TRBV7-2 and TRBJ2-5; 8 bases fit TRBD2. From germline, CDR1 is SGHTA and CDR2 FQGNSA. The CDR3 runs 14 residues. The ends lost 4 bases at V and 1 base at J; junction bases unmatched: 2. This CDR3 is CASSSGGAQETQYF. The CDR3 DNA is TGTGCCAGCAGCTCCGGGGGGGCCCAAGAGACCCAGTACTTC.

Only a few counts were recorded for this clonotype. The chain employs TRBV14 and TRBJ1-1, with D hard to call. CDR3 length equals 15 residues. Trimming shortened V by 0 bases and J by 1 base, and 9 bases separated the two germline ends. Germline CDR1 SGHDN, CDR2 FVKESK. The CDR3 DNA is TGTGCCAGCAGCCAAGATTTGAAGGAGAACACTGAAGCTTTCTTT. This encodes CASSQDLKENTEAFF.

The V call is TRBV20-1, the J call TRBJ1-1; D possibly corresponds to TRBD1 (5 bases). CDR1 is DFQATT and CDR2 is SNEGSKA in the germline V gene (reference sequence). Trimming cost V 3 bases and J 1 base, with 18 bases left between them. The CDR3 is 16 residues long. The CDR3 DNA is TGCAGTGCTAGTCGTACCCGGGGCGGACAGAACACTGAAGCTTTCTTT. Its protein product is CSASRTRGGQNTEAFF.

This chain joins TRBV7-9 and TRBJ1-2; TRBD1 is a possible D gene (5 bases). V lost 5 bases, J lost 3 bases, and 22 bases lay in between. Per germline, CDR1 SEHNR and CDR2 FQNEAQ (reference sequence). This CDR3 is 17 amino acids long. The CDR3 nucleotides are TGTGCCAGCAGCAAAGAACCCCTAGTGCGGGGGGACTATGGCTACACCTTC. The encoded protein is CASSKEPLVRGDYGYTF.

The rearrangement uses TRBV29-1 and TRBJ1-4; 9 bases match TRBD1. The CDR3 runs 14 residues. V dropped 3 bases and J dropped 8; count of bases not matched to a gene: 7. CDR1 is SQVTM, CDR2 ANQGSEA, per germline. The CDR3 loop is CSVDSGTGQEKLFF. CDR3 nucleotides: TGCAGCGTTGATTCTGGGACAGGGCAAGAAAAACTGTTTTTT.

The chain couples TRBV19 to TRBJ2-5; TRBD1 agrees at 7 bases. The tail of the sequence fits TRBJ2-7 better, so the J call may be wrong. Germline values: CDR1 LNHDA, CDR2 SQIVND (reference sequence). The CDR3 spans 15 residues. CDR3 region: CASSAKTGRTYEQYF. DNA for the CDR3: TGTGCCAGTAGTGCTAAGACAGGGCGGACCTACGAGCAGTACTTC.

There are a few counts of this clonotype. The genes are TRBV6-5 and TRBJ2-5; 10 positions agree with TRBD1. After removal of 3 bases from V and 5 bases from J, the junction contained 9 bases not matched to a gene. The CDR3 length is 16 residues. CDR1 and CDR2 (germline): MNHEY, SVGAGI. The CDR3, as DNA: TGTGCCAGCAGTTATTTAGAGACAGGGGGCCCGGAGACCCAGTACTTC. As protein: CASSYLETGGPETQYF.

This clonotype has only a few counts. The V gene is TRBV12-5, the J gene TRBJ1-4, with no clear D. The CDR3 sequence is 16 residues long. The germline V gene encodes CDR1 LGHNT and CDR2 FRNRAP. V shed 6 bases and J shed 7 bases, with 21 bases lying between them. CDR3 coding DNA: TGTGCTAGTGGATACCACCTTGGTGAAGGCATTGAAAAACTGTTTTTT. Its protein is CASGYHLGEGIEKLFF.

V usage is TRBV7-9 and J usage is TRBJ2-7, with D perhaps being TRBD1 or TRBD2 (5 bases each). Germline CDR1 SEHNR, CDR2 FQNEAQ (reference sequence). CDR3 length: 16 amino acids. V was trimmed by 6 bases and J by 0 bases, leaving 18 bases between them. The CDR3 reads CASSPSGPSYSYEQYF. The CDR3 coding sequence is TGTGCCAGCAGTCCCTCGGGACCTTCCTACTCCTACGAGCAGTACTTC.

This clonotype was observed once. V is TRBV21-1 and J is TRBJ2-5; the table assigns TRBD1, which was not confirmed against the DNA. TRBV21-1 is assigned pseudogene status. The CDR3 extends over 14 amino acids. CDR3 sequence: CASGDRKFQETQYF. The CDR3 nucleotides are TGTGCCAGCGGGGACCGAAAATTCCAAGAGACCCAGTACTTC.

This clonotype was detected a few times. This rearrangement joins TRBV7-3 to TRBJ2-3; D might be TRBD1 or TRBD2, each matching 6 bases. The V gene's germline CDR1 is SGHTA and CDR2 FQGTGA. The ends were cut back, 6 bases at V and 3 bases at J, with 16 bases in the middle. The CDR3 contains 15 residues. The CDR3 bases are TGTGCCAGCAGTCCGGGGGCAGGGGTGACAGATACGCAGTATTTT. Translation: CASSPGAGVTDTQYF.

For the CDR3, the DNA is TGTGCCAGCAGTTTGACCGGGACTAGCGAGGGTGAGCAGTTCTTC. Translated: CASSLTGTSEGEQFF. V and J are TRBV6-5 and TRBJ2-1, with 10 bases that match TRBD2. The CDR3 has 15 residues. CDR1 is MNHEY and CDR2 is SVGAGI in the germline V gene. Unmatched junction bases numbered 9, after V lost 4 bases and J lost 9 bases.